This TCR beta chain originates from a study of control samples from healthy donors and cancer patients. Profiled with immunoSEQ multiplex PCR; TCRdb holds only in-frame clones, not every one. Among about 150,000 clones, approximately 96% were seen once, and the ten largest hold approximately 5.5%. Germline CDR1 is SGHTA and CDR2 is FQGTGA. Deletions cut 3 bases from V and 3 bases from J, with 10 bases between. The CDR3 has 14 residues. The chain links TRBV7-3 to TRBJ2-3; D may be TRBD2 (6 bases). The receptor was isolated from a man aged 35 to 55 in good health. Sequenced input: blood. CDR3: CASSFGGGTDTQYF. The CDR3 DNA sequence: TGTGCCAGCAGCTTCGGTGGAGGGACAGATACGCAGTATTTT.